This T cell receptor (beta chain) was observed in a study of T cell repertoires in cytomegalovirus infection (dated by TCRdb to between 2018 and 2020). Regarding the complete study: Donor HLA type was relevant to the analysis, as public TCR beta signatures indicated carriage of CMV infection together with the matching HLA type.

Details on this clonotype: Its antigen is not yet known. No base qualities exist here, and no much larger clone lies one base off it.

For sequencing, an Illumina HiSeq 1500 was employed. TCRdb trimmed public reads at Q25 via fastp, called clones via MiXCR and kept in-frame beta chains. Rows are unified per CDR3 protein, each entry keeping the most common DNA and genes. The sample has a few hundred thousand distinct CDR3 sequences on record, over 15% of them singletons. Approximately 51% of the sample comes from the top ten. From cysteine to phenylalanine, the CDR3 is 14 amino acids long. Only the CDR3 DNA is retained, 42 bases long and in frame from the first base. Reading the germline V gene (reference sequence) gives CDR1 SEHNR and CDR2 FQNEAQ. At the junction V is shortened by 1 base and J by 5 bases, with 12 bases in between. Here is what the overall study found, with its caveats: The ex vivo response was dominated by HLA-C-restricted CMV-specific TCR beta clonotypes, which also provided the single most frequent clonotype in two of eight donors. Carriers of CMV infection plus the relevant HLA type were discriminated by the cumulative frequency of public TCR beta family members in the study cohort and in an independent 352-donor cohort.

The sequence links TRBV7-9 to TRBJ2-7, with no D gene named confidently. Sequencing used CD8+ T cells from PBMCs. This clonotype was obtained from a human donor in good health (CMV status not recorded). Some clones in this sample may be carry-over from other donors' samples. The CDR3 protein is CASSLEGNDHEQYF. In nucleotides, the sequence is TGTGCCAGCAGCTTAGAGGGAAATGACCACGAGCAGTACTTC.